The rows below give T cell receptor beta chains drawn from one sample of a study of cytotoxic CD8 clonotypes in ibrutinib-treated CLL. Measured with immunoSEQ multiplex PCR; TCRdb has only the in-frame clones, and not every one. The sample records about 39,000 clones, 68% being singletons. The material was PBMCs, obtained at disease progression, from a patient treated with ibrutinib. The receptors stem from a human donor with chronic lymphocytic leukemia. Each CDR3 is given with its conserved first and last residue. Each record gives: V gene, clone size, CDR3 protein. Where a row states a size, it is once, few, many or the class of an expanded clone; other rows omit it.

V: TRBV7-9
size: NA
CDR3: CASSLSASLARGYTF

V: TRBV11-3
size: few
CDR3: CASSLGAGMNTEAFF

V: TRBV28
size: NA
CDR3: CASSLADPEQYF

V: TRBV28
size: NA
CDR3: CASSFRRSQHF

V: TRBV7-2
size: few
CDR3: CASSLAGGLSYEQYF

V: TRBV5-4
size: few
CDR3: CASSLRTSAHEQYF

V: TRBV4-3
size: NA
CDR3: CASSQQQGSTEAFF

V: TRBV11-1
size: NA
CDR3: CASSPWGPASDTQYF

V: TRBV19
size: NA
CDR3: CASSSVRTDTEAFF

V: TRBV14
size: NA
CDR3: CASSQIWGPRETQYF

V: TRBV10-2
size: NA
CDR3: CASSESSGGEAQYF

V: TRBV5-1
size: NA
CDR3: CASSLQVAASYNEQFF

V: TRBV5-1
size: NA
CDR3: CASSDGGIDEQYF

V: TRBV9
size: NA
CDR3: CASSARDSYTEAFF

V: TRBV10-3
size: few
CDR3: CAISGQAYGYTF

V: TRBV18
size: NA
CDR3: CASSPQTGDTEAFF

V: TRBV28
size: once
CDR3: CASSLAGIDPEQYF

V: TRBV14
size: NA
CDR3: CASSQVNAETQYF

V: TRBV5-1
size: NA
CDR3: CASSPFDGGSYEQYF

V: TRBV4-2
size: few
CDR3: CASSQELIATQYF

V: TRBV6-4
size: NA
CDR3: CASSVESGAYNEQFF

V: TRBV18
size: NA
CDR3: CASSRSGTPGDEQYF

V: TRBV9
size: NA
CDR3: CASSVTTGNEQFF

V: TRBV6-1
size: NA
CDR3: CASSENVNYGYTF